This TCR beta chain was profiled in a study of blood T cell repertoires in COVID-19. Looking at the study overall: From the United States, Italy and Spain came samples of acute and convalescent COVID-19. From T cells, B-cell-depleted T cells, or PBMCs came the material, which was cDNA or gDNA.

TCRdb's copy holds only in-frame clones and misses some; the assay was immunoSEQ multiplex PCR. The sample has 40,000 to 55,000 clones, around 73% seen once; the top ten hold roughly 5.8%. Germline CDR1 is SGHAT and CDR2 is FQNNGV. The CDR3 is 13 residues long. With V trimmed by 5 bases and J by 2 bases, 1 base remained unmatched. Residents of around 24 US areas, aged about 18 to 95 years, made up the participants. Which cohort a participant joined came from the clinical history participants gave. The sequencing sample was made of PBMCs or T cells enriched from blood (not recorded which). The rearrangement uses TRBV11-2 and TRBJ1-2; TRBD1 matches at 8 bases. The origin of this receptor is a woman aged 45-65 years with acute COVID-19. The chain's CDR3 is CASSRTGNYGYTF. The CDR3 nucleotides read TGTGCCAGCAGCCGGACAGGGAACTATGGCTACACCTTC. The whole variable domain, remainder taken from reference TRBV11-2 and TRBJ1-2, is EAGVAQSPRYKIIEKRQSVAFWCNPISGHATLYWYQQILGQGPKLLIQFQNNGVVDDSQLPKDRFSAERLKGVDSTLKIQPAKLEDSAVYLCASSRTGNYGYTFGSGTRLTVV.